This T cell receptor beta chain was profiled in a study of neurological immune-mediated disorders. This clonotype was detected ten times or more. Time point in this sample: longitudinal time-point 3. There are 12 residues in the CDR3. The germline V and J ends were trimmed by 5 bases and 8 bases, with 9 bases remaining between them. MiXCR, applied by TCRdb to the 5' RACE reads, yields one record per CDR3 protein. The sample lists roughly 45,000 distinct CDR3 sequences, 13% occurring once. The specimen sequenced was PBMCs. The chain combines TRBV12-3 or TRBV12-4 with TRBJ2-2; D unclear. This TCR was recovered from a man aged 25-45 years in good health. This CDR3 is CASSPIVGELFF. The CDR3 DNA reads TGTGCCAGCAGTCCCATAGTTGGGGAGCTGTTTTTT.